This TCR beta chain is drawn from a study of blood T cell repertoires in COVID-19. Study overall: The origin of the acute and convalescent COVID-19 samples was the United States, Italy and Spain. PBMCs, B-cell-depleted T cells, or T cells provided the cDNA or gDNA that made up the material.

As processed by the authors: The authors estimated nucleated cell counts from reference gene primer amplification. Sequenced by immunoSEQ multiplex PCR; TCRdb stores in-frame clones only, minus some. The V and J calls and the clone size are those of that table, but D and trimming were determined from the DNA. The table lists some 220,000 clones, around 82% of them singletons. This CDR3 region has 14 residues. The germline gives CDR1 MRHNA, CDR2 SNTAGT. The ends lost 7 bases at V and 0 bases at J; junction bases unmatched: 6. The source material was peripheral blood. The sequence came from a young woman who had recovered from COVID-19. V is TRBV6-4 and J is TRBJ2-7; TRBD1 agrees at 7 bases. The CDR3 sequence is CASTPTGFSYEQYF. DNA of the CDR3: TGTGCCAGCACCCCGACAGGGTTCTCCTACGAGCAGTACTTC.